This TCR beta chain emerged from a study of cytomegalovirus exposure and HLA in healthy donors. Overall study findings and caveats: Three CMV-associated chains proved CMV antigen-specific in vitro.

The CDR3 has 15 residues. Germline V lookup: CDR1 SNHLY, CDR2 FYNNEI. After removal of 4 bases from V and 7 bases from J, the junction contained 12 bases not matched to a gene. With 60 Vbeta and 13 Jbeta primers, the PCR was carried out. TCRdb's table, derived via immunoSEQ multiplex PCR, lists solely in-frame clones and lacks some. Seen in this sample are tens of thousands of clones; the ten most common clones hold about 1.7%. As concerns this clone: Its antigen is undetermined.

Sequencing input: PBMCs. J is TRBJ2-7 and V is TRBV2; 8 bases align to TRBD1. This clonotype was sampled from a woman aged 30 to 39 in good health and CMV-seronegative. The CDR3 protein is CASSGGTGHWVEQYF. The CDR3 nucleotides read TGTGCCAGCAGTGGGGGGACAGGCCATTGGGTTGAGCAGTACTTC.